The next 5 T cell receptor beta chains were all read from a single sample in a study of blood T cell repertoires in COVID-19. Clones were sequenced by immunoSEQ multiplex PCR, and TCRdb holds only the in-frame ones, with some missing. The sample contains approximately 40,000 clones, about 90% of which appear only once. The sample taken for sequencing was peripheral blood. These receptors all stem from a man aged 55 to 70 with COVID-19, enrolled during active disease.

The chain recombines TRBV30 with TRBJ2-1; the D is unclear. Germline CDR1 GTSNPN, CDR2 SVGIG (reference sequence). The CDR3 contains 12 residues. V gave up 4 bases and J gave up 8 bases, with 12 bases separating them. CDR3 nucleotide sequence: TGTGCCTGGACCCTCCTCGGAGATGAGCAGTTCTTC. As protein: CAWTLLGDEQFF.

The genes are TRBV28 and TRBJ1-5; no clear D gene. The germline CDR1 and CDR2 sequences are MDHEN and SYDVKM. The CDR3 is made up of 14 amino acids. The ends were cut back, 9 bases at V and 1 base at J, with 13 bases in the middle. The CDR3 region is CASLENSSNQPQHF. The CDR3 coding sequence is TGTGCCAGTCTAGAAAATTCGAGCAATCAGCCCCAGCATTTT.

V gene TRBV13 combines with J gene TRBJ2-7, with 8 bases that match TRBD1. V gave up 6 bases and J gave up 5 bases; unmatched junction bases: 9. Germline CDR1 reads PRHDT; CDR2 reads FYEKMQ (reference sequence). This CDR3 has 14 residues. The DNA of the CDR3 is TGTGCCAGCAGACCTCGGACAGGGTTCAACGAGCAGTACTTC. It specifies CASRPRTGFNEQYF.

The CDR3 region is CASSPIWAAETQYF. CDR3 nucleotides: TGTGCCAGCAGCCCCATCTGGGCAGCAGAGACCCAGTACTTC. This chain joins TRBV11-2 and TRBJ2-5; no reliable D call. CDR3 length: 14 residues. Per the germline V gene, CDR1 is SGHAT and CDR2 is FQNNGV. V lost 5 bases, J lost 4 bases, and 14 bases lay in between.

The chain has TRBV5-1 and TRBJ2-2, with unresolved D. CDR1 and CDR2 (germline): SGHRS, YFSETQ. CDR3 length: 16 residues. The germline V and J ends were trimmed by 3 bases and 0 bases, with 12 bases remaining between them. CDR3 loop: CASSSQSRSNTGELFF. CDR3 in DNA: TGCGCCAGCAGCTCCCAGTCCCGCTCGAACACCGGGGAGCTGTTTTTT.